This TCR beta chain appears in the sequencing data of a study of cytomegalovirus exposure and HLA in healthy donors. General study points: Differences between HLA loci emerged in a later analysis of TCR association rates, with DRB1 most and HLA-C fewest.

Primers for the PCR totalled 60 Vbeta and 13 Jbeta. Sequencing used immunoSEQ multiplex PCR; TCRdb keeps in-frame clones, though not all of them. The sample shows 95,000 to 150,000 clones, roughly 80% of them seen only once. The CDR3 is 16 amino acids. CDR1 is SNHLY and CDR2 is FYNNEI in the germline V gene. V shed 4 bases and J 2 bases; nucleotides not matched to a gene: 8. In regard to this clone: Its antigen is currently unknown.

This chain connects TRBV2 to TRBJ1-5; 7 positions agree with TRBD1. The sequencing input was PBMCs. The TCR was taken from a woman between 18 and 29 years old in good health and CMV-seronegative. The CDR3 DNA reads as TGTGCCAGCAGTGCCGAGGGGGCGGGCGGCAATCAGCCCCAGCATTTT. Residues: CASSAEGAGGNQPQHF.